Shown below are 11 T cell receptor beta chains from a single sample sequenced in a study of blood T cell repertoires in COVID-19. TCRdb's copy holds only in-frame clones and misses some; the assay was immunoSEQ multiplex PCR. The sample shows about 200,000 clones, 82% of them seen only once. The sequenced material came from peripheral blood. These receptor sequences come from an elderly woman with COVID-19, enrolled during active disease.

The CDR3, as DNA: TGTGCCAGCAGCCAAGAAAAAGGGCGGGGCGGCACTGAAGCTTTCTTT. Amino acids: CASSQEKGRGGTEAFF. The V gene is TRBV3-1 (or the pseudogene TRBV3-2), the J gene TRBJ1-1; possibly TRBD1 for D (5 bases). CDR3 size: 16 residues. Germline assignment: CDR1 LGHDT and CDR2 YNNKEL (reference sequence). V shed 0 bases and J shed 4 bases, with 15 bases lying between them.

This rearrangement joins TRBV19 to TRBJ1-1; 7 bases fit TRBD1. The CDR3 is 17 amino acids. From germline, CDR1 is LNHDA and CDR2 SQIVND (reference sequence). With 4 bases clipped from V and 0 bases from J, the junction kept 11 bases outside the gene matches. The CDR3 here is CASSKPLGQAMNTEAFF. CDR3 DNA: TGTGCCAGTAGTAAGCCCCTCGGACAGGCCATGAACACTGAAGCTTTCTTT.

As to this clone: In the same sample, other DNA sequences code for this CDR3. V and J are TRBV7-3 and TRBJ2-2, with D unresolved. V was shortened by 0 bases and J by 5 bases, with 4 bases between the two germline ends. Per the germline V gene, CDR1 is SGHTA and CDR2 is FQGTGA. The CDR3 length is 13 residues. CDR3 loop: CASSLTQTGELFF. The DNA of the CDR3 is TGTGCCAGCAGCTTAACCCAAACCGGGGAGCTGTTTTTT.

The rearrangement links TRBV28 to TRBJ2-3, with 11 bases that match TRBD1. Trimming removed 7 bases from V and 5 bases from J; junction bases left unmatched: 8. CDR3 length equals 15 residues. Germline CDR1 reads MDHEN; CDR2 reads SYDVKM. As DNA, the CDR3 is TGTGCCAGCACCTATGGGGGGACAGGGGGAGATACGCAGTATTTT. It encodes CASTYGGTGGDTQYF.

The gene calls are TRBV5-1 and TRBJ1-5, with TRBD1 identical over 7 bases. The length of the CDR3 is 14 residues. Germline loops: CDR1 SGHRS, CDR2 YFSETQ. With V trimmed by 5 bases and J by 0 bases, 2 bases remained unmatched. CDR3 sequence: CASSWDSSNQPQHF. CDR3 in DNA: TGCGCCAGCAGTTGGGACAGTAGCAATCAGCCCCAGCATTTT.

The chain couples TRBV6-5 to TRBJ2-2, with 14 nucleotides matching TRBD2. V lost 2 bases, J lost 8 bases, and 1 base stayed unmatched. Germline CDR1 is MNHEY and CDR2 is SVGAGI. CDR3 size: 15 residues. The CDR3 nucleotides read TGTGCCAGCAGTTACCGGACTAGCGGGAGGGGGGAGCTGTTTTTT. Its protein product is CASSYRTSGRGELFF.

The chain has TRBV14 and TRBJ1-4, with 7 positions matching TRBD1. From germline, CDR1 is SGHDN and CDR2 FVKESK. V lost 1 base, J lost 5 bases, and 4 bases stayed unmatched. The length of the CDR3 is 15 residues. The CDR3 sequence: CASSQGGRGNEKLFF. CDR3 coding DNA: TGTGCCAGCAGCCAAGGGGGCAGGGGGAATGAAAAACTGTTTTTT.

The CDR3 region is CASRQAAVSEKLFF. The DNA of the CDR3 is TGTGCCAGCAGGCAGGCTGCTGTTTCTGAAAAACTGTTTTTT. The V gene is TRBV28, the J gene TRBJ1-4; D not resolved. The germline V gene encodes CDR1 MDHEN and CDR2 SYDVKM. The CDR3 has 14 amino acids. Between the trimmed V and J ends, which lost 6 bases and 7 bases, there was a span of 15 bases.

The V and J genes are TRBV28 and TRBJ2-7; the match to TRBD2 covers 7 bases. The CDR3 contains 15 residues. Germline CDR1 and CDR2: MDHEN and SYDVKM. V shed 4 bases and J 0 bases; nucleotides not matched to a gene: 6. The CDR3 sequence is CASSYSGGSSYEQYF. Written as DNA, the CDR3 is TGTGCCAGCAGTTACTCGGGCGGGAGCTCCTACGAGCAGTACTTC.

The CDR3 spells CAISASEKQYF. In DNA, the CDR3 is TGTGCCATCAGTGCTAGCGAGAAGCAGTACTTC. The gene calls are TRBV10-3 and TRBJ2-7; D perhaps matches TRBD2 (6 bases). This CDR3 region has 11 residues. Trimming stripped 4 bases from V and 8 bases from J, with 9 bases between. Germline CDR1 reads ENHRY; CDR2 reads SYGVKD.

V and J are TRBV7-3 and TRBJ2-1; D is perhaps TRBD2 (6 bases). CDR3 length equals 15 residues. The germline CDR1 and CDR2 sequences are SGHTA and FQGTGA. V was cut by 3 bases and J by 2 bases, with 11 bases left in between. The CDR3 DNA reads as TGTGCCAGCAGCTTCCTCGCGGGGCCCTACAATGAGCAGTTCTTC. Translation: CASSFLAGPYNEQFF.